This TCR beta chain was captured by sequencing in a study of cytomegalovirus exposure and HLA in healthy donors. V was trimmed by 3 bases and J by 3 bases, leaving 11 bases between them. This CDR3 contains 14 residues. In germline, CDR1 is KGHSH, CDR2 LQKENI. PCR amplification relied on 60 Vbeta primers (plus 13 Jbeta primers). Assay used: immunoSEQ multiplex PCR; TCRdb lists only in-frame clones, some missing. The table records approximately 160,000 clones, approximately 80% of them present only once. Study-level results: Most of the TCR beta V segments (in an earlier analysis) were productive either about 87% or about 30% of the time. Versus the approximately 700-donor mean, an Asian-associated ancestry cluster reportedly showed fewer N-insertions in a later analysis.

About this clone itself: Its antigen is still unknown.

This TCR was sampled from a male donor in good health and CMV-seropositive. Sequencing input: PBMCs. The V call is TRBV18, the J call TRBJ1-1, with a possible D match to TRBD1 (5 bases). CDR3 DNA: TGTGCCAGCTCACCTACAGGAGGGGACACTGAAGCTTTCTTT. The encoded protein is CASSPTGGDTEAFF.